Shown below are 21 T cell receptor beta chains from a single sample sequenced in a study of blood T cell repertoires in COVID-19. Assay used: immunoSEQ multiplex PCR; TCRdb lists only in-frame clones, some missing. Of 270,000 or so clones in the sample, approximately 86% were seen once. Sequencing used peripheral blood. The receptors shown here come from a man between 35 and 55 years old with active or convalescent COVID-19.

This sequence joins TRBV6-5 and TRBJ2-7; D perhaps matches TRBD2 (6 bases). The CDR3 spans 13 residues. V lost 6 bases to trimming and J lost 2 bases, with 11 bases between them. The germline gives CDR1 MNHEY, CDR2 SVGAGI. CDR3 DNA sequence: TGTGCCAGCAGGGACTACTCCACCTACGAGCAGTACTTC. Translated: CASRDYSTYEQYF.

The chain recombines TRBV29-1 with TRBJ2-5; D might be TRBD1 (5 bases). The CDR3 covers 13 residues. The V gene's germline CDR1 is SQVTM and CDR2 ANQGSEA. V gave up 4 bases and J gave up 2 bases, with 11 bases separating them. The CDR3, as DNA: TGCAGCGTTGGGGTTACAGGACAAGAGACCCAGTACTTC. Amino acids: CSVGVTGQETQYF.

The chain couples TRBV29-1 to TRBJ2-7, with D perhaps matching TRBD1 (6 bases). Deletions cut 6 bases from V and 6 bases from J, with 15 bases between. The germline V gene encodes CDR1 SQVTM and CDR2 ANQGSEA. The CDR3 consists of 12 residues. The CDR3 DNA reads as TGCAGCGTACAACAGGGTAGGGGCGAGCAGTACTTC. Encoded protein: CSVQQGRGEQYF.

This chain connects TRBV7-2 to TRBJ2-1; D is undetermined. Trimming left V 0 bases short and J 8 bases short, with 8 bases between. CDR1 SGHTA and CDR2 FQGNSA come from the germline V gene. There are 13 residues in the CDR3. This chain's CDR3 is CASSLATWDEQFF. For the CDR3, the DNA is TGTGCCAGCAGCTTAGCGACTTGGGATGAGCAGTTCTTC.

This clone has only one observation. The CDR3 sequence is CASTSNFPGQGQPQHF. DNA of the CDR3: TGTGCCAGCACCTCTAATTTTCCGGGTCAGGGGCAGCCCCAGCATTTT. The rearrangement uses TRBV28 and TRBJ1-5; a weak D match, TRBD1 (6 bases). Germline V CDR1 and CDR2: MDHEN, SYDVKM. The CDR3 covers 16 residues. Trimming shortened V by 7 bases and J by 7 bases, and 23 bases separated the two germline ends.

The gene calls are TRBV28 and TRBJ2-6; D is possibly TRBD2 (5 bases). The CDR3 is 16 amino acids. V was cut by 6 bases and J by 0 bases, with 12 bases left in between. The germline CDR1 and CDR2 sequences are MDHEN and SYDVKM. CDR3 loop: CASRRGPSSGANVLTF. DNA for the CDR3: TGTGCCAGCAGACGGGGTCCTAGCTCTGGGGCCAACGTCCTGACTTTC.

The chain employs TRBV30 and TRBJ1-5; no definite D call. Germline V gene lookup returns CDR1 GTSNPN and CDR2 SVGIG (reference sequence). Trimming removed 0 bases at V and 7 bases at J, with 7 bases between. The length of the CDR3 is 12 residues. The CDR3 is CAWSVLRQPQHF. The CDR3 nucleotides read TGTGCCTGGAGTGTACTCAGGCAGCCCCAGCATTTT.

CDR3 in amino acids: CASSDETGGGLRYF. For the CDR3, the DNA is TGTGCCAGCAGTGACGAAACAGGGGGAGGTTTGCGGTACTTC. The chain joins TRBV25-1 to TRBJ2-4; 8 nucleotides agree with TRBD1. Germline V gives CDR1 MGHDK, CDR2 SYGVNS. The CDR3 sequence is 14 residues long. The V segment lost 3 bases and the J segment 15 bases; nucleotides outside the gene matches: 13.

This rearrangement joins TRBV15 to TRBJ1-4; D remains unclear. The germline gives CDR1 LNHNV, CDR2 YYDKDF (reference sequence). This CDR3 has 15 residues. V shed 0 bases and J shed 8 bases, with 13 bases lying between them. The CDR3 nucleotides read TGTGCCACCAGCAGAGATCGGGATCAAGGGGAAAAACTGTTTTTT. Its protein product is CATSRDRDQGEKLFF.

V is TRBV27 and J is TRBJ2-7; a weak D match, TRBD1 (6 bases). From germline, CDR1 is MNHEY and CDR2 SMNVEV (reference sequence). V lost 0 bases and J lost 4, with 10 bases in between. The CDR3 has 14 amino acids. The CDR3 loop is CASSLSWGQYEQYF. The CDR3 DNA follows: TGTGCCAGCAGTTTATCCTGGGGGCAATACGAGCAGTACTTC.

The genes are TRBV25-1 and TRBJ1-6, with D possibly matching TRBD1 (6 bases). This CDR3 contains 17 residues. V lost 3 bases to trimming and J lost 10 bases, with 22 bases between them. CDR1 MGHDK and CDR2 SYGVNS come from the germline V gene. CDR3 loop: CASSDHGQMRGPSPLHF. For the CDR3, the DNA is TGTGCCAGCAGTGACCACGGACAGATGAGGGGTCCCTCACCCCTCCACTTT.

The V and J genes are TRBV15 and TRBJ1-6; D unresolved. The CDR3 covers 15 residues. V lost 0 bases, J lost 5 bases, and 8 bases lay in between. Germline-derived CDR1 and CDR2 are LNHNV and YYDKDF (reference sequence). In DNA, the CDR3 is TGTGCCACCAGCAGAGATCTGGGAGATAATTCACCCCTCCACTTT. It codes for CATSRDLGDNSPLHF. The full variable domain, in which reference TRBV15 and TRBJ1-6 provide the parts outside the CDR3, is DAMVIQNPRYQVTQFGKPVTLSCSQTLNHNVMYWYQQKSSQAPKLLFHYYDKDFNNEADTPDNFQSRRPNTSFCFLDIRSPGLGDTAMYLCATSRDLGDNSPLHFGNGTRLTVT.

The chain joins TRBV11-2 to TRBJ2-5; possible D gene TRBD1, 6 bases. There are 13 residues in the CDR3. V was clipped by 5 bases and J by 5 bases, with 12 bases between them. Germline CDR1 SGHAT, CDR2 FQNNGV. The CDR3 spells CASSQGLGETQYF. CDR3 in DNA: TGTGCCAGCAGCCAGGGGTTAGGGGAGACCCAGTACTTC.

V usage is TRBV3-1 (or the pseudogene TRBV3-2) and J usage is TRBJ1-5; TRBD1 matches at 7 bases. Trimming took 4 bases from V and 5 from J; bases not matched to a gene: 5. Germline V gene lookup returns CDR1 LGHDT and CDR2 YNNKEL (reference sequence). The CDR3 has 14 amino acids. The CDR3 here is CASSPSGQHQPQHF. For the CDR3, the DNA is TGTGCCAGCAGCCCCTCGGGACAGCATCAGCCCCAGCATTTT.

CDR3 residues: CAWSAKGHGISEQYF. The CDR3 DNA follows: TGTGCCTGGAGTGCTAAAGGACATGGAATCTCTGAGCAGTACTTC. This rearrangement joins TRBV30 to TRBJ2-7; D is perhaps TRBD1 (5 bases). The V end was cut by 1 base, the J end by 7 bases, with 20 bases between. The CDR3 extends over 15 amino acids. The V gene's germline CDR1 is GTSNPN and CDR2 SVGIG (reference sequence).

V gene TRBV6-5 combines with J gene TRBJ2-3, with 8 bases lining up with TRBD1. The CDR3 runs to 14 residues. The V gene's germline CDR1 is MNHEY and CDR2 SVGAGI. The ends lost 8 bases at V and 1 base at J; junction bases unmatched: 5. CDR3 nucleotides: TGTGCCAGCGGTTCAGGGGGCCGCACAGATACGCAGTATTTT. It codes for CASGSGGRTDTQYF.

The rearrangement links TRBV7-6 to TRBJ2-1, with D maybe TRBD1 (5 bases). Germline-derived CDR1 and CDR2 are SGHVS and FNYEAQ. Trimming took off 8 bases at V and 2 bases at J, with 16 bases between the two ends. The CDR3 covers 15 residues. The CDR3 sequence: CASARRGAAYNEQFF. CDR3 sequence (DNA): TGTGCCAGCGCACGACGTGGGGCAGCCTACAATGAGCAGTTCTTC.

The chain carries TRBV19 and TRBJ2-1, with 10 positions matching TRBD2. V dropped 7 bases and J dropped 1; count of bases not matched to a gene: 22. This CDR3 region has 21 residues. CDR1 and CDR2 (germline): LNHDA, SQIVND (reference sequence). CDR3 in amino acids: CASNVVEHTLASGRSYNEQFF. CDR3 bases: TGTGCCAGTAACGTTGTAGAACATACCCTTGCTAGCGGGAGATCCTACAATGAGCAGTTCTTC.

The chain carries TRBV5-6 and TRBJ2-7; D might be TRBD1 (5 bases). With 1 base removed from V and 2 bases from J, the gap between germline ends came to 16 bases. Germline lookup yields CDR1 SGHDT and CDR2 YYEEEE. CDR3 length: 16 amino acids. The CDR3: CASSLKAGAWAYEQYF. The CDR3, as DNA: TGTGCCAGCAGCTTGAAGGCTGGGGCTTGGGCCTACGAGCAGTACTTC.

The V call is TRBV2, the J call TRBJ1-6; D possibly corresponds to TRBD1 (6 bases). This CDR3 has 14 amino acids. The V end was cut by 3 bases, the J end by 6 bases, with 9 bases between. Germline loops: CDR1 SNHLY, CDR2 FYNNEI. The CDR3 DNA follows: TGTGCCAGCAGTGAGAGGACAGTTAATTCACCCCTCCACTTT. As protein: CASSERTVNSPLHF.

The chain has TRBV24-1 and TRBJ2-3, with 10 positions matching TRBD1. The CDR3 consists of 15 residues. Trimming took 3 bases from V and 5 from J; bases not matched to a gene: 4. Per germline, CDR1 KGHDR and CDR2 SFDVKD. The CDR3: CATSDLGQGEDTQYF. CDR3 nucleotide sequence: TGTGCCACCAGTGATCTAGGACAGGGGGAAGATACGCAGTATTTT.